Below, one T cell receptor (beta chain) is given with its context. Germline CDR1 is MDHEN and CDR2 is SYDVKM. V lost 6 bases, J lost 4 bases, and 8 bases stayed unmatched. The CDR3 totals 14 residues. The protocol was immunoSEQ multiplex PCR, while the TCRdb copy is restricted to in-frame clones and leaves out a portion. Of around 20,000 clones listed, 80% to 90% are singletons. The sample belongs to a study of T cell changes during pregnancy in multiple sclerosis. The source of this sequence is a female donor in good health, enrolled as a control in a pregnancy study. The V gene is TRBV28, the J gene TRBJ1-2, with 7 bases fitting TRBD1. The sample here was CD8+ T cells from peripheral blood mononuclear cells, taken after pregnancy. The chain's CDR3 is CASRVTGRGYGYTF. The DNA of the CDR3 is TGTGCCAGCAGAGTGACAGGGCGAGGCTATGGCTACACCTTC.